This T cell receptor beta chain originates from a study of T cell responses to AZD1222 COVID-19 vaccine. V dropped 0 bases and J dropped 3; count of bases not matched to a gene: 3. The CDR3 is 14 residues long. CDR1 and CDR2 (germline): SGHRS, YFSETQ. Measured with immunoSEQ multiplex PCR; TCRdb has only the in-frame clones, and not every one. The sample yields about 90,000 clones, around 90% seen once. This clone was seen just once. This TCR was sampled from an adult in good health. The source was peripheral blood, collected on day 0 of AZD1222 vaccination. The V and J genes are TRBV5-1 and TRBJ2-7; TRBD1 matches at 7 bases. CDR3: CASSLEGQNYEQYF. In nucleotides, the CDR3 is TGCGCCAGCAGCTTGGAGGGACAGAACTACGAGCAGTACTTC.